Listed here are 10 T cell receptor beta chains from one sample, sequenced in a study of shared clonotypes between healthy human individuals. Naive CD8 isolation took CD45RO-negative cells positively selected for CCR7 and excluded terminally differentiated effector memory CD45RA+ cells. Produced via immunoSEQ multiplex PCR; TCRdb's table is partial and in-frame only. Of hundreds of thousands of clones detected, approximately 96% appear once; the ten largest clones hold less than 0.13%. Material: naive CD8+ T cells sorted from blood. The receptors were sampled from a woman aged 25 to 39 in good health.

V gene TRBV27 combines with J gene TRBJ2-7, with 11 bases that match TRBD2. The CDR3 is 16 residues long. Germline V gene lookup returns CDR1 MNHEY and CDR2 SMNVEV (reference sequence). V lost 3 bases to trimming and J lost 3 bases; unmatched junction nucleotides: 7. CDR3 DNA sequence: TGTGCCAGCAGTTTGGTTCTAGCGGGAGGTTTCTACGAGCAGTACTTC. Its translation is CASSLVLAGGFYEQYF.

V and J are TRBV27 and TRBJ2-7; possible D gene TRBD2, 5 bases. The germline gives CDR1 MNHEY, CDR2 SMNVEV (reference sequence). The length of the CDR3 is 16 residues. V was pared by 0 bases and J by 1 base, with 13 bases between. The CDR3 coding sequence is TGTGCCAGCAGTTTATCGGTCCAGCGGTTATCCTACGAGCAGTACTTC. As protein: CASSLSVQRLSYEQYF.

V and J are TRBV27 and TRBJ2-3, with 9 nucleotides matching TRBD2. Germline loops: CDR1 MNHEY, CDR2 SMNVEV (reference sequence). The junction had 8 bases not matched to a gene; V was cut back by 8 bases and J by 2 bases. CDR3 length equals 15 residues. CDR3 in amino acids: CASGLQREVTDTQYF. CDR3 nucleotides: TGTGCCAGCGGACTCCAGCGGGAGGTCACAGATACGCAGTATTTT.

The genes are TRBV7-8 and TRBJ2-2; D is perhaps TRBD1 (6 bases). Germline V gene lookup returns CDR1 SGHVS and CDR2 FQNEAQ. This CDR3 has 17 amino acids. V gave up 1 base and J gave up 0 bases, with 12 bases separating them. The CDR3, as DNA: TGTGCCAGCAGCTTAGTTGGGGGACAAGCGAACACCGGGGAGCTGTTTTTT. Its protein is CASSLVGGQANTGELFF. Using reference TRBV7-8 and TRBJ2-2 for the parts outside the CDR3, the full variable domain is GAGVSQSPRYKVAKRGQDVALRCDPISGHVSLFWYQQALGQGPEFLTYFQNEAQLDKSGLPSDRFFAERPEGSVSTLKIQRTQQEDSAVYLCASSLVGGQANTGELFFGEGSRLTVL.

V is TRBV19 and J is TRBJ2-2; no clear D. The CDR3 contains 16 residues. Trimming took off 1 base at V and 6 bases at J, with 15 bases between the two ends. Germline V gene lookup returns CDR1 LNHDA and CDR2 SQIVND (reference sequence). The CDR3 spells CASSIGPLGGSGELFF. The CDR3 DNA follows: TGTGCCAGTAGTATAGGCCCCCTAGGTGGGTCCGGGGAGCTGTTTTTT.

This clone has only one observation. The rearrangement joins TRBV19 to TRBJ2-1; D possibly corresponds to TRBD2 (5 bases). Trimming shortened V by 2 bases and J by 3 bases, and 11 bases separated the two germline ends. Germline V lookup: CDR1 LNHDA, CDR2 SQIVND (reference sequence). The CDR3 sequence is 15 residues long. CDR3 DNA: TGTGCCAGTAGTATAATGGAGGCGGACTACAATGAGCAGTTCTTC. It codes for CASSIMEADYNEQFF.

The chain is built from TRBV7-6 and TRBJ2-1, with D possibly matching TRBD1 (5 bases). This CDR3 is 15 amino acids long. In germline, CDR1 is SGHVS, CDR2 FNYEAQ. V gave up 1 base and J gave up 5 bases, with 12 bases separating them. DNA of the CDR3: TGTGCCAGCAGCTTAGATCTAGGCAGGGACAATGAGCAGTTCTTC. Protein sequence: CASSLDLGRDNEQFF.

This rearrangement joins TRBV28 to TRBJ2-3; D remains unclear. The length of the CDR3 is 11 residues. Trimming took 9 bases from V and 3 from J, leaving 7 bases between them. The germline gives CDR1 MDHEN, CDR2 SYDVKM. The CDR3 spells CASLGTDTQYF. CDR3 nucleotide sequence: TGTGCCAGTTTAGGGACAGATACGCAGTATTTT.

This chain connects TRBV27 to TRBJ2-7, with 7 bases fitting TRBD2. This CDR3 is built from 15 residues. The germline V gene has CDR1 MNHEY and CDR2 SMNVEV (reference sequence). Trimming removed 0 bases from V and 3 bases from J; junction bases left unmatched: 5. The CDR3 is CASSLSSAGVYEQYF. The CDR3 DNA reads as TGTGCCAGCAGTTTATCTTCGGCGGGAGTCTACGAGCAGTACTTC.

The chain uses TRBV27 and TRBJ2-1, with 10 bases fitting TRBD2. The germline gives CDR1 MNHEY, CDR2 SMNVEV (reference sequence). The CDR3 is 16 amino acids. The V gene end was trimmed by 7 bases and the J gene end by 4 bases; junction bases not matched to a gene: 10. CDR3 sequence: CASTVLGTSAYNEQFF. Here the CDR3 DNA reads TGTGCCAGCACCGTCCTCGGGACTAGCGCATACAATGAGCAGTTCTTC.